The 27 T cell receptor beta chains below come from one sample, sequenced in a study of shared clonotypes between healthy human individuals. Only in-frame clones appear in the TCRdb table, and some are missing; sequencing was by immunoSEQ multiplex PCR. Altogether more than 2,000,000 clones are present, approximately 93% being singletons, with the ten largest covering about 0.41%. The sample was naive CD4+ T cells from PBMCs. The subset: CD45RA+ positively selected. The receptors originated from a man younger than 35 in good health. Some clones in this sample may be carry-over from other donors' samples.

The chain combines TRBV15 with TRBJ1-5; D is unclear. Germline loops: CDR1 LNHNV, CDR2 YYDKDF (reference sequence). V was trimmed by 2 bases and J by 2 bases, leaving 10 bases between them. CDR3 length: 15 residues. The CDR3 spells CATSRFSGGNQPQHF. The CDR3 DNA follows: TGTGCCACCAGCAGATTTTCAGGTGGCAATCAGCCCCAGCATTTT. Looking up the rest from reference TRBV15 and TRBJ1-5 gives the full variable domain: DAMVIQNPRYQVTQFGKPVTLSCSQTLNHNVMYWYQQKSSQAPKLLFHYYDKDFNNEADTPDNFQSRRPNTSFCFLDIRSPGLGDTAMYLCATSRFSGGNQPQHFGDGTRLSIL.

In DNA form, the CDR3 reads TGTGCCATTGCGGCGCTCGGTAAACTGTTTTTT. Protein: CAIAALGKLFF. This chain joins TRBV7-9 and TRBJ1-4, with D hard to call. The length of the CDR3 is 11 residues. CDR1 SEHNR and CDR2 FQNEAQ come from the germline V gene (reference sequence). Deletions cut 10 bases from V and 11 bases from J, with 14 bases between.

The chain couples TRBV28 to TRBJ1-2, with TRBD1 as a possible D gene (5 bases). Germline CDR1 reads MDHEN; CDR2 reads SYDVKM. The CDR3 has 13 residues. Trimming cost V 3 bases and J 6 bases, with 11 bases left between them. The CDR3 DNA sequence: TGTGCCAGCAGTTTTCGGCAGGGACATGGCTACACCTTC. This encodes CASSFRQGHGYTF.

This sequence joins TRBV6-5 and TRBJ2-1; the match to TRBD2 covers 7 bases. The CDR3 length is 12 residues. Germline V gene sequence: CDR1 MNHEY, CDR2 SVGAGI. The DNA of the CDR3 is TGTGCGAGCGGGGAATTCTACAATGAGCAGTTCTTC. This encodes CASGEFYNEQFF.

This chain links TRBV10-3 with TRBJ2-5; possibly TRBD1 for D (6 bases). V shed 0 bases and J shed 4 bases, with 9 bases lying between them. The germline V gene encodes CDR1 ENHRY and CDR2 SYGVKD. The CDR3 runs to 14 residues. DNA of the CDR3: TGTGCCATCAGTGAGTCTTTAGGGGGAGAGACCCAGTACTTC. Protein sequence: CAISESLGGETQYF.

This sequence joins TRBV7-9 and TRBJ1-1, with 7 bases that match TRBD1. Losses at the gene ends were 5 bases for V and 4 bases for J; bases not matched to a gene: 7. CDR1 and CDR2 from the germline V gene are SEHNR and FQNEAQ (reference sequence). The CDR3 covers 14 residues. The CDR3 sequence is CASSRQGQATEAFF. The CDR3 DNA reads as TGTGCCAGCAGCCGTCAAGGACAGGCCACTGAAGCTTTCTTT.

V and J are TRBV5-1 and TRBJ2-1, with 8 bases fitting TRBD1. CDR3 length: 14 amino acids. Germline-derived CDR1 and CDR2 are SGHRS and YFSETQ. With V trimmed by 4 bases and J by 5 bases, 5 bases remained unmatched. The CDR3 DNA sequence: TGCGCCAGCAGCAAAGGGACAGGTAACAATGAGCAGTTCTTC. Its translation: CASSKGTGNNEQFF.

The rearrangement joins TRBV11-2 to TRBJ1-2; no clear D. Per germline, CDR1 SGHAT and CDR2 FQNNGV. This CDR3 spans 15 amino acids. V was trimmed by 4 bases and J by 3 bases, leaving 15 bases between them. The CDR3 protein is CASSSRGKLHYGYTF. CDR3 DNA sequence: TGTGCCAGCAGCTCCCGCGGAAAGCTTCACTATGGCTACACCTTC.

V is TRBV5-1 and J is TRBJ2-2; possibly TRBD1 or TRBD2 for D (6 bases each). CDR1 SGHRS and CDR2 YFSETQ come from the germline V gene. V lost 4 bases and J 5 bases, leaving 15 bases between the germline ends. The CDR3 has 15 amino acids. The CDR3 coding sequence is TGCGCCAGCAGCCCAGGGGACTTCAGGACCGGGGAGCTGTTTTTT. Translation: CASSPGDFRTGELFF.

The gene calls are TRBV10-2 and TRBJ2-7; no definite D call. The CDR3 has 11 residues. V lost 6 bases to trimming and J lost 7 bases, with 10 bases between them. Looked up from germline, CDR1 is WSHSY and CDR2 is SAAADI. The DNA for the CDR3 is TGCGCCAGCAGACGTAGTGAGGAGCAGTACTTC. Its translation is CASRRSEEQYF.

Concerning this clone: The CDR3 does not close with the conserved phenylalanine or tryptophan, likely indicating a read error. The DNA is omitted, as the CDR3 cannot be located on it reliably, and the CDR3 follows TCRdb's listing. The chain is built from TRBV18 and TRBJ2-7. Termini included, the CDR3 measures 8 amino acids. CDR1 and CDR2 (germline): KGHSH, LQKENI. CDR3 loop: CASSPCGD.

The CDR3: CASTTTGQPQHF. DNA of the CDR3: TGTGCCAGCACCACAACAGGCCAGCCCCAGCATTTT. The V call is TRBV6-5, the J call TRBJ1-5, with D possibly TRBD1 on 5 matching bases. V lost 7 bases and J lost 7, with 11 bases in between. The CDR3 spans 12 residues. Germline loops: CDR1 MNHEY, CDR2 SVGAGI.

The V gene is TRBV5-4, the J gene TRBJ2-2; D unclear. Germline lookup yields CDR1 SGHNT and CDR2 YYREEE (reference sequence). This CDR3 has 15 amino acids. With 0 bases removed from V and 1 base from J, the gap between germline ends came to 7 bases. The CDR3 here is CASSLVGLNTGELFF. The CDR3 DNA sequence: TGTGCCAGCAGCTTGGTGGGCCTGAACACCGGGGAGCTGTTTTTT.

The chain uses TRBV28 and TRBJ1-1; possibly TRBD1 for D (5 bases). V was shortened by 2 bases and J by 7 bases, with 23 bases between the two germline ends. The CDR3 is made up of 17 amino acids. The germline gives CDR1 MDHEN, CDR2 SYDVKM. The CDR3 coding sequence is TGTGCCAGCAGTTTACCCCCGTGGGGGGTGGGTTTAGTTGAAGCTTTCTTT. Translating it yields CASSLPPWGVGLVEAFF.

The chain has TRBV5-1 and TRBJ2-1, with D unresolved. This CDR3 has 12 amino acids. Trimming removed 0 bases from V and 9 bases from J, with 7 bases in between. In germline, CDR1 is SGHRS, CDR2 YFSETQ. For the CDR3, the DNA is TGCGCCAGCAGCTTGGATTGGGCTGAGCAGTTCTTC. Amino acid sequence: CASSLDWAEQFF.

The chain recombines TRBV28 with TRBJ2-7; TRBD2 matches 7 bases. Germline V gene lookup returns CDR1 MDHEN and CDR2 SYDVKM. The CDR3 length is 15 residues. V was clipped by 3 bases and J by 0 bases; unmatched bases: 5. The CDR3 region is CASSFGLADSYEQYF. CDR3 DNA: TGTGCCAGCAGTTTTGGGCTAGCGGACTCCTACGAGCAGTACTTC.

To note about this clone: The identical CDR3 is also encoded by other nucleotide sequences in the sample. The gene calls are TRBV4-3 and TRBJ2-3; TRBD2 matches 10 bases. Germline V gene sequence: CDR1 LGHNA, CDR2 YSLEER. V lost 1 base to trimming and J lost 0 bases; unmatched junction nucleotides: 1. The length of the CDR3 is 16 residues. The CDR3 region is CASSQGTSGSTDTQYF. CDR3 coding DNA: TGCGCCAGCAGCCAAGGGACTAGCGGAAGCACAGATACGCAGTATTTT.

V is TRBV7-6 and J is TRBJ2-7; D remains ambiguous. Germline CDR1 and CDR2: SGHVS and FNYEAQ. V was cut by 4 bases and J by 4 bases, with 17 bases left in between. This CDR3 has 15 residues. As DNA, the CDR3 is TGTGCCAGCAGCTCCCCTCCGAGCCAAGGATACGAGCAGTACTTC. Translation: CASSSPPSQGYEQYF.

The genes are TRBV4-2 and TRBJ2-5; 7 bases are a match to TRBD2. The germline V gene encodes CDR1 LGHNA and CDR2 YNFKEQ. The J segment lost 1 base and the V segment lost 1 base, leaving 12 bases of the junction unmatched. CDR3 length equals 18 residues. CDR3 sequence reads: CASSQARRSSGVQETQYF. The DNA for the CDR3 is TGTGCCAGCAGCCAAGCTCGGCGGTCTAGCGGAGTCCAAGAGACCCAGTACTTC.

The chain couples TRBV5-1 to TRBJ2-5; 10 bases match TRBD1. Looked up from germline, CDR1 is SGHRS and CDR2 is YFSETQ. CDR3 length: 15 amino acids. V gave up 4 bases and J gave up 5 bases; unmatched junction bases: 8. The CDR3 sequence is CASSTPGQGLETQYF. The CDR3 DNA reads as TGCGCCAGCAGCACACCGGGACAGGGGCTGGAGACCCAGTACTTC.

The rearrangement uses TRBV28 and TRBJ2-1, with a possible D match to TRBD1 (5 bases). The V end lost 6 bases, the J end lost 2 bases, and 8 bases lay between the germline ends. This CDR3 spans 13 amino acids. The germline CDR1 and CDR2 sequences are MDHEN and SYDVKM. CDR3 sequence reads: CASRTTAYNEQFF. CDR3 nucleotide sequence: TGTGCCAGCAGAACGACAGCCTACAATGAGCAGTTCTTC.

The genes are TRBV27 and TRBJ2-7; D call uncertain. Deletions cut 4 bases from V and 3 bases from J, with 22 bases between. This CDR3 is built from 17 residues. CDR1 and CDR2 (germline): MNHEY, SMNVEV (reference sequence). In nucleotides, the CDR3 is TGTGCCAGCAGTTCACCCGGATATGGACGGTCGATCTACGAGCAGTACTTC. Amino acids: CASSSPGYGRSIYEQYF.

The chain carries TRBV7-2 and TRBJ2-7; 7 positions agree with TRBD1. V dropped 1 base and J dropped 7; count of bases not matched to a gene: 10. The CDR3 is 15 amino acids. Per the germline V gene, CDR1 is SGHTA and CDR2 is FQGNSA. CDR3 region: CASSLVTGALEEQYF. DNA of the CDR3: TGTGCCAGCAGCTTAGTTACAGGGGCCCTTGAAGAGCAGTACTTC. The full variable domain, in which reference TRBV7-2 and TRBJ2-7 provide the parts outside the CDR3, is GAGVSQSPSNKVTEKGKDVELRCDPISGHTALYWYRQSLGQGLEFLIYFQGNSAPDKSGLPSDRFSAERTGGSVSTLTIQRTQQEDSAVYLCASSLVTGALEEQYFGPGTRLTVT.

The gene calls are TRBV5-8 and TRBJ2-2; the D is unclear. V gave up 1 base and J gave up 3 bases, with 7 bases separating them. Germline V gives CDR1 SGHTS, CDR2 YDEGEE. The CDR3 is 14 amino acids. CDR3 sequence: CASSLFRDTGELFF. CDR3 sequence (DNA): TGTGCCAGCAGCTTGTTTCGGGACACCGGGGAGCTGTTTTTT.

The genes are TRBV5-1 and TRBJ2-6; perhaps D is TRBD1 or TRBD2 (5 bases each). The CDR3 is made up of 17 amino acids. The germline V and J ends were trimmed by 1 base and 2 bases, with 13 bases remaining between them. Per germline, CDR1 SGHRS and CDR2 YFSETQ. Here the CDR3 reads CASSLLLVGAGANVLTF. CDR3 DNA: TGCGCCAGCAGCTTGTTACTTGTGGGGGCTGGGGCCAACGTCCTGACTTTC. Together with reference TRBV5-1 and TRBJ2-6, the CDR3 gives the full variable domain: KAGVTQTPRYLIKTRGQQVTLSCSPISGHRSVSWYQQTPGQGLQFLFEYFSETQRNKGNFPGRFSGRQFSNSRSEMNVSTLELGDSALYLCASSLLLVGAGANVLTFGAGSRLTVL.

This clone was seen a single time. The chain is built from TRBV10-2 and TRBJ1-5; D ambiguous. Between the trimmed V and J ends, which lost 3 bases and 3 bases, there was a span of 12 bases. CDR1 and CDR2 from the germline V gene are WSHSY and SAAADI. This CDR3 has 15 amino acids. Written as DNA, the CDR3 is TGCGCCAGCAGTGAAAGTTCGGGGAACAATCAGCCCCAGCATTTT. Protein sequence: CASSESSGNNQPQHF.

The rearrangement joins TRBV9 to TRBJ2-7; 7 nucleotides match TRBD1. V lost 2 bases, J lost 2 bases, and 7 bases stayed unmatched. CDR3 length equals 15 residues. Germline loops: CDR1 SGDLS, CDR2 YYNGEE. The CDR3 region is CASSVGQPSTYEQYF. In nucleotides, the CDR3 is TGTGCCAGCAGCGTGGGACAGCCTTCAACCTACGAGCAGTACTTC.